This TCR beta chain stems from a study of shared clonotypes between healthy human individuals. On the study more broadly: The study enrolled a couple of women and a few men aged 18 to 49.

The CDR3 sequence is 12 residues long. Deletions cut 1 base from V and 6 bases from J, with 7 bases between. CDR1 is SGHAT, CDR2 FQNNGV, per germline. TCRdb's copy holds only in-frame clones and misses some; the assay was immunoSEQ multiplex PCR. The table lists some 320,000 clones, around 87% of them singletons. CD8 memory merged CD45RO+ cells and CCR7-negative CD45RA+ TemRA cells into one population. The chain employs TRBV11-2 and TRBJ2-7, with a weak D call TRBD2 (5 bases). The sequenced sample consisted of memory CD8+ T cells sorted from blood. As for subset: CD45RO+ cells pooled with CCR7-negative TemRA cells. This TCR was recovered from a man aged 18-30 years in good health. The CDR3 loop is CASSLVAGEQYF. In DNA, the CDR3 is TGTGCCAGCAGCTTAGTTGCGGGCGAGCAGTACTTC. The variable domain in full, completed from reference TRBV11-2 and TRBJ2-7, reads EAGVAQSPRYKIIEKRQSVAFWCNPISGHATLYWYQQILGQGPKLLIQFQNNGVVDDSQLPKDRFSAERLKGVDSTLKIQPAKLEDSAVYLCASSLVAGEQYFGPGTRLTVT.